This section outlines one TCR beta chain sequence together with its context. The same CDR3 also results from other DNA sequences found in this sample. In the original analysis: Amplification of reference gene primers was used by the study to estimate nucleated cell counts. The protocol was immunoSEQ multiplex PCR, while the TCRdb copy is restricted to in-frame clones and leaves out a portion. The D gene and trimming were derived from the DNA, and the V and J assignments and clone size from that table. The table has about 300,000 clones, 89% seen once. The source of the sample is a study of blood T cell repertoires in COVID-19. Background on the study: Whether acute or convalescent, the COVID-19 samples came from the United States, Italy and Spain. In each case, the material was cDNA or gDNA derived from T cells, B-cell-depleted T cells, or PBMCs.

The CDR3 has 14 amino acids. Per the germline V gene, CDR1 is SEHNR and CDR2 is FQNEAQ (reference sequence). V shed 1 base and J shed 0 bases, with 6 bases lying between them. This receptor was taken from a man between 18 and 35 years old who had recovered from COVID-19. The chain links TRBV7-9 to TRBJ1-1; the D is unclear. Sample: peripheral blood. CDR3 sequence reads: CASSLEQLNTEAFF. In nucleotides, the CDR3 is TGTGCCAGCAGCTTAGAACAGCTGAACACTGAAGCTTTCTTT.